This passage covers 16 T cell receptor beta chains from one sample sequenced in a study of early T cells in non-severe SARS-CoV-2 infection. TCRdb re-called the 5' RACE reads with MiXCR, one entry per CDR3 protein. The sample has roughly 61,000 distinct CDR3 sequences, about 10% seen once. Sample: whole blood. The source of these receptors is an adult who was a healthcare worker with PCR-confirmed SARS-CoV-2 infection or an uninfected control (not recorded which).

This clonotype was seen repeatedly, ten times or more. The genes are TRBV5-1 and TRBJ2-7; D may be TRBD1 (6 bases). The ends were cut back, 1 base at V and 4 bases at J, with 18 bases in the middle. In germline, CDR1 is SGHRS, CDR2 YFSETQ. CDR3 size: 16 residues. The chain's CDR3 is CASSLRPQGNDYEQYF. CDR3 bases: TGCGCCAGCAGCTTGCGACCCCAGGGGAACGATTACGAGCAGTACTTC. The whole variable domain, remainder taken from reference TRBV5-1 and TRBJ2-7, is KAGVTQTPRYLIKTRGQQVTLSCSPISGHRSVSWYQQTPGQGLQFLFEYFSETQRNKGNFPGRFSGRQFSNSRSEMNVSTLELGDSALYLCASSLRPQGNDYEQYFGPGTRLTVT.

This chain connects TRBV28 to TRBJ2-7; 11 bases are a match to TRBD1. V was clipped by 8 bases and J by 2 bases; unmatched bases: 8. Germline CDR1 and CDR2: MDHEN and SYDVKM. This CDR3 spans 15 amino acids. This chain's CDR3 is CASYTPGQGAYEQYF. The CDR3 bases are TGTGCCAGCTACACCCCGGGACAGGGGGCCTACGAGCAGTACTTC.

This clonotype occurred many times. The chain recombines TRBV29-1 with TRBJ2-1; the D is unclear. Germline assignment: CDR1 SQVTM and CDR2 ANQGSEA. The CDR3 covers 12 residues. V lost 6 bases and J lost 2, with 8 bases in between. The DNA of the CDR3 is TGCAGCGTCTGGGTTCCCTACAATGAGCAGTTCTTC. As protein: CSVWVPYNEQFF.

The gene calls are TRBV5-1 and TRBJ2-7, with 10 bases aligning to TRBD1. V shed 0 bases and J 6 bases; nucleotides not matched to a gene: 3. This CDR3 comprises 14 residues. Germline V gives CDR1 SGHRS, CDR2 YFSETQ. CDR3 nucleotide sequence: TGCGCCAGCAGCTTGGCCAGGACAGGGGGCGAGCAGTACTTC. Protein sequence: CASSLARTGGEQYF.

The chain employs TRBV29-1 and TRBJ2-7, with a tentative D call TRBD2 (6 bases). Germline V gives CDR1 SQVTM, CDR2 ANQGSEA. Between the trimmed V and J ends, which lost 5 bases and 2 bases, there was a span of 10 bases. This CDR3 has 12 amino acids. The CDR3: CSVRGTPYEQYF. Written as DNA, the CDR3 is TGCAGCGTTCGGGGGACCCCCTACGAGCAGTACTTC.

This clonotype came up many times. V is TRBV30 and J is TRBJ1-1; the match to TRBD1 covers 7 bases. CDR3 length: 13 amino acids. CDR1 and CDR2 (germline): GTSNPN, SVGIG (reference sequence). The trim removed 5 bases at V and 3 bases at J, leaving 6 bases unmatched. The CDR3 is CAWRTGAHTEAFF. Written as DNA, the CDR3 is TGTGCCTGGCGAACAGGGGCACACACTGAAGCTTTCTTT.

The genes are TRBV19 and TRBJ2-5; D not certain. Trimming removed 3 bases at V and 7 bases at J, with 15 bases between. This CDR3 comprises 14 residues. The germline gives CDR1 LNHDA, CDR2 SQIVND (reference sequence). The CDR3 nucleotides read TGTGCCAGTAGTATCCTCGACAAGGCTGGGACCCAGTACTTC. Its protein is CASSILDKAGTQYF. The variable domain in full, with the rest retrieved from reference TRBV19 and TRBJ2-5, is DGGITQSPKYLFRKEGQNVTLSCEQNLNHDAMYWYRQDPGQGLRLIYYSQIVNDFQKGDIAEGYSVSREKKESFPLTVTSAQKNPTAFYLCASSILDKAGTQYFGPGTRLLVL.

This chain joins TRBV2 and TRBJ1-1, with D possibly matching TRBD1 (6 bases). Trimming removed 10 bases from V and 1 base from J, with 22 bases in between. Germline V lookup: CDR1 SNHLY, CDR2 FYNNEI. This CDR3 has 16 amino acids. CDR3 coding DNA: TGTGCCATAAACCTCGGGGGGCGGCGGAGGAACACTGAAGCTTTCTTT. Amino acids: CAINLGGRRRNTEAFF.

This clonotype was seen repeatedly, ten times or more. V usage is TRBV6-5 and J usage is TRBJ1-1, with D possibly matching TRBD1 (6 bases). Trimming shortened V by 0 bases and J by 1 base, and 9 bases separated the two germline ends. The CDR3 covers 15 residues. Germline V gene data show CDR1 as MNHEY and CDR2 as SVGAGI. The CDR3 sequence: CASSYSLGGNTEAFF. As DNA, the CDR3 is TGTGCCAGCAGTTACTCGCTAGGGGGGAACACTGAAGCTTTCTTT.

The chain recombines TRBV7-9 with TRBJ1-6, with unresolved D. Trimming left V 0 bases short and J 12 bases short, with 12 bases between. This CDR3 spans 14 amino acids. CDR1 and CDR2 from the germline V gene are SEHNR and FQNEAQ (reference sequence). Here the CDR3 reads CASSLAGPPLPLHF. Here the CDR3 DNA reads TGTGCCAGCAGCTTAGCTGGCCCCCCCTTACCCCTCCACTTT.

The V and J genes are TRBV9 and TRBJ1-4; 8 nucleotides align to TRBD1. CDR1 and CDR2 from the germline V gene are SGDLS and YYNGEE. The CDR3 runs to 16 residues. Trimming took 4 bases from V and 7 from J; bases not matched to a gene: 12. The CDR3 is CASSPPDRGGVEKLFF. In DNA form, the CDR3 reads TGTGCCAGCAGCCCCCCCGACAGGGGAGGGGTTGAAAAACTGTTTTTT.

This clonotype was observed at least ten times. The CDR3 region is CSVGRQGGDEQFF. For the CDR3, the DNA is TGCAGCGTTGGTCGGCAGGGGGGAGATGAGCAGTTCTTC. The rearrangement links TRBV29-1 to TRBJ2-1; D possibly corresponds to TRBD1 (7 bases). V shed 4 bases and J shed 8 bases, with 15 bases lying between them. The germline V gene has CDR1 SQVTM and CDR2 ANQGSEA. This CDR3 comprises 13 residues.

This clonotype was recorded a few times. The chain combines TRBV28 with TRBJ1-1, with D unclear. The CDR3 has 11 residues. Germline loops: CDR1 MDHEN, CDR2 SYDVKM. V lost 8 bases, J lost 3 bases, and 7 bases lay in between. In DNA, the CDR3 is TGTGCCAGCGCCAAGTACACTGAAGCTTTCTTT. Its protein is CASAKYTEAFF.

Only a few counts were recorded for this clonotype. DNA for the CDR3: TGTGCCAGCAGCCCAGGGCGCCAAGAGACCCAGTACTTC. It encodes CASSPGRQETQYF. The rearrangement links TRBV7-2 to TRBJ2-5, with TRBD1 as a possible D gene (5 bases). V was clipped by 5 bases and J by 1 base, with 8 bases between them. CDR3 size: 13 residues. Germline CDR1 SGHTA, CDR2 FQGNSA.

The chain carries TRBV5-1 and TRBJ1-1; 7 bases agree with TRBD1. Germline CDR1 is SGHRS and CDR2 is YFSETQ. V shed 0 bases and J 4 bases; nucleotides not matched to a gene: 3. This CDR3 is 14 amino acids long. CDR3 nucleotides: TGCGCCAGCAGCTTGGACAGGGGCGGCACTGAAGCTTTCTTT. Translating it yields CASSLDRGGTEAFF.

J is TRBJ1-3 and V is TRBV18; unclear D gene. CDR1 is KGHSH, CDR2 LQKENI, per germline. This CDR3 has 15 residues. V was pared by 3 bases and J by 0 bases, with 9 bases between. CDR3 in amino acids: CASSPLGISGNTIYF. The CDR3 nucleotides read TGTGCCAGCTCACCCTTGGGGATCTCTGGAAACACCATATATTTT.